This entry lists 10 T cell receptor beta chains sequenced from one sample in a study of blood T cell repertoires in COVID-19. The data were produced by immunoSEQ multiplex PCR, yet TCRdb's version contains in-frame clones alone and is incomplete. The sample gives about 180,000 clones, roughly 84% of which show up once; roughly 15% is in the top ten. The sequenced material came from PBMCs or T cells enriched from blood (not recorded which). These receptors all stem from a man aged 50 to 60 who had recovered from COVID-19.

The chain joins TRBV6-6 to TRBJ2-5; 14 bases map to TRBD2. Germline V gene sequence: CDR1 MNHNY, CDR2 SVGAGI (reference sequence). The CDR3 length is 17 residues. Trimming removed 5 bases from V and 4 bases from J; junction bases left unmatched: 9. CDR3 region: CASSPGLAGVGRETQYF. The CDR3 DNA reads TGTGCCAGCAGTCCGGGACTAGCGGGGGTTGGAAGAGAGACCCAGTACTTC.

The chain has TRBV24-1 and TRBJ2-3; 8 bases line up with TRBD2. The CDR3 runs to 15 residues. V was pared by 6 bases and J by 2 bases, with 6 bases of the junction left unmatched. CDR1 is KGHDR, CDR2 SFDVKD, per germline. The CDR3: CATSHRAGDTDTQYF. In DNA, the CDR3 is TGTGCCACCAGTCATCGAGCGGGGGACACAGATACGCAGTATTTT.

CDR3 residues: CASSFDIKNIQYF. The CDR3 DNA is TGTGCCAGCAGCTTCGACATCAAAAACATTCAGTACTTC. The gene calls are TRBV11-2 and TRBJ2-4; no clear D. From germline, CDR1 is SGHAT and CDR2 FQNNGV. The CDR3 loop spans 13 amino acids. The V and J ends lost 3 bases and 3 bases respectively, with 6 bases between them. Complete variable domain (other parts from reference TRBV11-2 and TRBJ2-4): EAGVAQSPRYKIIEKRQSVAFWCNPISGHATLYWYQQILGQGPKLLIQFQNNGVVDDSQLPKDRFSAERLKGVDSTLKIQPAKLEDSAVYLCASSFDIKNIQYFGAGTRLSVL.

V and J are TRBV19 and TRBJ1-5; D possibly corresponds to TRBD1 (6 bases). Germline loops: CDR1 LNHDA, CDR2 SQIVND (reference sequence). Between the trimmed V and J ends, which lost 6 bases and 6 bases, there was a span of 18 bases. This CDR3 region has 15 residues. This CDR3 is CASRSLGAGSQPQHF. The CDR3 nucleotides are TGTGCCAGTAGATCATTGGGGGCAGGGAGTCAGCCCCAGCATTTT.

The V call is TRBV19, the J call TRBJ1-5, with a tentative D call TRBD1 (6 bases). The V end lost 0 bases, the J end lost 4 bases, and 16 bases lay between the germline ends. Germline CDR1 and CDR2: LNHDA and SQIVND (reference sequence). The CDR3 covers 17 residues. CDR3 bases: TGTGCCAGTAGTATAGATCGCTGGACAGCTTATAATCAGCCCCAGCATTTT. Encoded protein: CASSIDRWTAYNQPQHF.

The CDR3 DNA follows: TGCAGCGTTGGCGACAGGGTTGGTGGCTACACCTTC. Residues: CSVGDRVGGYTF. This chain uses TRBV29-1 with TRBJ1-2; 7 nucleotides align to TRBD1. Per germline, CDR1 SQVTM and CDR2 ANQGSEA. V dropped 4 bases and J dropped 7; count of bases not matched to a gene: 6. This CDR3 is built from 12 residues.

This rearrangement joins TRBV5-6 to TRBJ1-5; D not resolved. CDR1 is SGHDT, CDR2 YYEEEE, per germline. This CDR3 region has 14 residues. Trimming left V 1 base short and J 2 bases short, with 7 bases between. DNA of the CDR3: TGTGCCAGCAGCTTGAGACTAGGCAATCAGCCCCAGCATTTT. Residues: CASSLRLGNQPQHF.

This CDR3 reads CASSQDSRLAGLTQYF. CDR3 DNA sequence: TGTGCCAGCAGCCAAGATTCGCGGCTAGCGGGGCTTACGCAGTATTTT. The chain recombines TRBV3-1 (or the pseudogene TRBV3-2) with TRBJ2-3, with 9 positions matching TRBD2. Per the germline V gene, CDR1 is LGHDT and CDR2 is YNNKEL (reference sequence). This CDR3 has 16 amino acids. V lost 0 bases to trimming and J lost 8 bases; unmatched junction nucleotides: 9.

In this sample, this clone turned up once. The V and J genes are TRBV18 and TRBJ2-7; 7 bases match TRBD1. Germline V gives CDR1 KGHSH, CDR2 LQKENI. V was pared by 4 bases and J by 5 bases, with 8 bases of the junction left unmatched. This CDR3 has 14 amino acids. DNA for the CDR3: TGTGCCAGCTCACGCCGACAGGGCTCGGACGAGCAGTACTTC. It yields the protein CASSRRQGSDEQYF.

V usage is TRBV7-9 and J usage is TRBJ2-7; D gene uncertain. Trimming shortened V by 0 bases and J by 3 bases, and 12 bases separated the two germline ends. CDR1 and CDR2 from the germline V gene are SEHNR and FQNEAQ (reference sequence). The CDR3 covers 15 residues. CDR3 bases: TGTGCCAGCAGCTTAGCGACTGATGTTATCTACGAGCAGTACTTC. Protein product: CASSLATDVIYEQYF. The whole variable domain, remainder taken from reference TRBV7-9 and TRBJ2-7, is DTGVSQNPRHKITKRGQNVTFRCDPISEHNRLYWYRQTLGQGPEFLTYFQNEAQLEKSRLLSDRFSAERPKGSFSTLEIQRTEQGDSAMYLCASSLATDVIYEQYFGPGTRLTVT.